Presented here are 13 T cell receptor beta chains from one specimen sequenced in a study of siplizumab effects on memory and regulatory T cells. Here immunoSEQ multiplex PCR was the method, and the copy in TCRdb shows in-frame clones only, minus some. The top ten clones hold around 14% of a sample with around 83,000 clones, 75% to 90% of them seen once. The sample was CD4+ T cells sorted from blood. These receptors were collected from a human donor in good health.

The chain uses TRBV12-5 and TRBJ1-2, with 10 bases that match TRBD1. CDR1 is LGHNT, CDR2 FRNRAP, per germline. J gave up 5 bases and V 7 bases, and 7 bases lay outside the gene matches. The CDR3 runs to 14 residues. The CDR3 bases are TGTGCTAGTGTGCAGACAGGGGGCAGATATGGCTACACCTTC. As protein: CASVQTGGRYGYTF.

The V call is TRBV7-2, the J call TRBJ1-3, with 9 bases lining up with TRBD1. The V gene's germline CDR1 is SGHTA and CDR2 FQGNSA. J gave up 3 bases and V 0 bases, and 6 bases lay outside the gene matches. This CDR3 contains 17 residues. The DNA for the CDR3 is TGTGCCAGCAGCTTAGCTGGGACAGGGAGGATTGGAAACACCATATATTTT. Translated, it gives CASSLAGTGRIGNTIYF.

This rearrangement joins TRBV9 to TRBJ1-2, with D uncertain. CDR3 size: 15 residues. Trimming removed 0 bases from V and 4 bases from J, with 13 bases in between. Per the germline V gene, CDR1 is SGDLS and CDR2 is YYNGEE. For the CDR3, the DNA is TGTGCCAGCAGCGTAGACGCAGGTCGGCTCTATGGCTACACCTTC. It specifies CASSVDAGRLYGYTF.

The chain has TRBV30 and TRBJ2-7; D may be TRBD1 (6 bases). The germline V gene has CDR1 GTSNPN and CDR2 SVGIG (reference sequence). V was shortened by 2 bases and J by 7 bases, with 12 bases between the two germline ends. CDR3 size: 12 residues. The CDR3 loop is CAWSPTRGEQYF. The CDR3 DNA is TGTGCCTGGAGTCCCACCAGGGGAGAGCAGTACTTC.

J is TRBJ2-5 and V is TRBV18; 8 positions match TRBD2. J was trimmed by 4 bases and V by 6 bases; bases with no gene match: 13. CDR1 and CDR2 (germline): KGHSH, LQKENI. There are 16 residues in the CDR3. The CDR3 DNA reads TGTGCCAGCTCGCCTGGACTAGCTGAGAGAGGAGAGACCCAGTACTTC. Encoded protein: CASSPGLAERGETQYF. Using reference TRBV18 and TRBJ2-5 for the parts outside the CDR3, the full variable domain is NAGVMQNPRHLVRRRGQEARLRCSPMKGHSHVYWYRQLPEEGLKFMVYLQKENIIDESGMPKERFSAEFPKEGPSILRIQQVVRGDSAAYFCASSPGLAERGETQYFGPGTRLLVL.

A few counts support this clone. This rearrangement joins TRBV11-3 to TRBJ1-5; no clear D gene. The CDR3 is 13 amino acids. Germline V CDR1 and CDR2: SGHNT, YENEEA. V was trimmed by 1 base and J by 0 bases, leaving 1 base between them. The CDR3 nucleotides are TGTGCCAGCAGCTTAGCTAGCAATCAGCCCCAGCATTTT. Translation gives CASSLASNQPQHF.

V is TRBV7-9 and J is TRBJ2-4; 14 bases map to TRBD2. CDR1 is SEHNR, CDR2 FQNEAQ, per germline (reference sequence). The V gene end was trimmed by 5 bases and the J gene end by 9 bases; junction bases not matched to a gene: 9. CDR3 size: 16 residues. The CDR3 region has the DNA TGTGCCAGCAGCCTAGGGACTAGCGGGAGTAACGGCATTCAGTACTTC. Protein: CASSLGTSGSNGIQYF.

A word on this clone: The same CDR3 also results from other DNA sequences found in this sample. V and J are TRBV6-5 and TRBJ2-4; D is unclear. The ends were cut back, 6 bases at V and 6 bases at J, with 6 bases in the middle. Germline V CDR1 and CDR2: MNHEY, SVGAGI. The CDR3 sequence is 11 residues long. The chain's CDR3 is CASRSGNIQYF. Here the CDR3 DNA reads TGTGCCAGCAGAAGTGGAAACATTCAGTACTTC.

This chain connects TRBV30 to TRBJ1-1; unclear D gene. In germline, CDR1 is GTSNPN, CDR2 SVGIG (reference sequence). V lost 0 bases, J lost 1 base, and 9 bases lay in between. This CDR3 has 14 amino acids. The CDR3, as DNA: TGTGCCTGGAGTGTCAGAGGGCGGAACACTGAAGCTTTCTTT. It specifies CAWSVRGRNTEAFF.

The rearrangement uses TRBV7-2 and TRBJ2-1, with 8 positions matching TRBD1. The CDR3 runs 18 residues. V trimming: 7 bases; J trimming: 4 bases; junction bases outside the gene matches: 18. Germline V gives CDR1 SGHTA, CDR2 FQGNSA. The DNA for the CDR3 is TGTGCCAGCATCCATCCCGACAGGGGTCTCCTTAATTACAATGAGCAGTTCTTC. Its protein is CASIHPDRGLLNYNEQFF.

This clone showed up just once. The chain joins TRBV5-8 to TRBJ2-6; D is uncertain. Trimming left V 6 bases short and J 0 bases short, with 4 bases between. Looked up from germline, CDR1 is SGHTS and CDR2 is YDEGEE. This CDR3 has 13 amino acids. The CDR3 bases are TGTGCCAGCACCCTCTCTGGGGCCAACGTCCTGACTTTC. This codes for CASTLSGANVLTF. Full variable domain (outside the CDR3, taken from reference TRBV5-8 and TRBJ2-6): EAGVTQSPTHLIKTRGQQATLRCSPISGHTSVYWYQQALGLGLQFLLWYDEGEERNRGNFPPRFSGRQFPNYSSELNVNALELEDSALYLCASTLSGANVLTFGAGSRLTVL.

This clone appeared once. The gene calls are TRBV6-1 and TRBJ2-1, with 7 bases matching TRBD2. V was clipped by 4 bases and J by 0 bases; unmatched bases: 3. The length of the CDR3 is 15 residues. Germline-derived CDR1 and CDR2 are MNHNS and SASEGT. The CDR3 loop is CASSGGTTSYNEQFF. DNA for the CDR3: TGTGCCAGCAGTGGCGGGACTACCTCCTACAATGAGCAGTTCTTC.

The rearrangement uses TRBV7-9 and TRBJ1-1; D uncertain. V was clipped by 1 base and J by 2 bases, with 11 bases between them. The CDR3 contains 15 residues. Germline CDR1 is SEHNR and CDR2 is FQNEAQ (reference sequence). This CDR3 is CASSLDGQTNTEAFF. DNA for the CDR3: TGTGCCAGCAGCTTAGATGGGCAGACAAACACTGAAGCTTTCTTT. The complete variable domain, with remaining parts taken from reference TRBV7-9 and TRBJ1-1, reads DTGVSQNPRHKITKRGQNVTFRCDPISEHNRLYWYRQTLGQGPEFLTYFQNEAQLEKSRLLSDRFSAERPKGSFSTLEIQRTEQGDSAMYLCASSLDGQTNTEAFFGQGTRLTVV.